This T cell receptor beta chain was identified during a study of blood T cells in healthy people across ages. The CDR3 is 16 residues long. Germline assignment: CDR1 DFQATT and CDR2 SNEGSKA (reference sequence). Between the trimmed V and J ends, which lost 3 bases and 0 bases, there was a span of 15 bases. It was with a sample-barcoded 5' primer and a J-beta primer mix that a second PCR of roughly 7 to 12 cycles was run. TCRdb processed the 5' RACE reads anew with MiXCR; each CDR3 protein has one entry. The top ten hold about 18% of the sample, which has approximately 810,000 distinct CDR3 sequences, 25% to 35% seen once.

Input material: blood. The chain joins TRBV20-1 to TRBJ1-5; D perhaps matches TRBD1 (6 bases). The origin of this receptor is a woman older than 75 in good health. CDR3 amino acids: CSARGLGQSSNQPQHF. The CDR3 bases are TGCAGTGCTAGGGGCTTAGGACAGAGTAGCAATCAGCCCCAGCATTTT.